The rows below give T cell receptor beta chains drawn from one sample of a study of blood T cell repertoires in COVID-19. TCRdb keeps only in-frame clones here, not all; method: immunoSEQ multiplex PCR. The data contain 200,000 to 250,000 clones, around 84% of them seen just once; the ten biggest clones take up 15% to 20%. Sequenced: peripheral blood. The receptors were sampled from a man aged 30 to 39 with active or convalescent COVID-19. The CDR3 runs from the conserved cysteine through the conserved F or W. Fields, in order: CDR3 protein, CDR3 DNA, J gene, D gene, V gene, clone size. A D gene is named only where the DNA matches it firmly. Only part of the rows carry a size: once, few, many, or a class if the clone is expanded.

CDR3 protein: CASSIASGEQFF; CDR3 DNA: TGTGCCAGTAGTATAGCCTCGGGTGAGCAGTTCTTC; J gene: TRBJ2-1; D gene: -; V gene: TRBV19; clone size: -
CDR3 protein: CASSLAPSPPGGEQFF; CDR3 DNA: TGTGCCAGCAGCTTGGCCCCCTCTCCCCCAGGGGGTGAGCAGTTCTTC; J gene: TRBJ2-1; D gene: TRBD1; V gene: TRBV5-4; clone size: once
CDR3 protein: CASTVTRSYEQYF; CDR3 DNA: TGTGCCAGCACGGTGACAAGGTCCTACGAGCAGTACTTC; J gene: TRBJ2-7; D gene: -; V gene: TRBV28; clone size: -
CDR3 protein: CASGHRGASSYEQYF; CDR3 DNA: TGTGCCAGCGGCCACCGGGGGGCCAGCTCCTACGAGCAGTACTTC; J gene: TRBJ2-7; D gene: -; V gene: TRBV27; clone size: -
CDR3 protein: CASSYGDYHNEQFF; CDR3 DNA: TGTGCCAGCAGTTACGGGGACTATCACAATGAGCAGTTCTTC; J gene: TRBJ2-1; D gene: TRBD2; V gene: TRBV6-2/TRBV6-3; clone size: once
CDR3 protein: CASSWDPSVSEAFF; CDR3 DNA: TGTGCCAGCAGTTGGGACCCTAGCGTTTCTGAAGCTTTCTTT; J gene: TRBJ1-1; D gene: -; V gene: TRBV6-5; clone size: -
CDR3 protein: CSFDTLLSTNNEQFF; CDR3 DNA: TGCAGCTTTGACACCCTCCTCTCGACAAACAATGAGCAGTTCTTC; J gene: TRBJ2-1; D gene: -; V gene: TRBV29-1; clone size: -
CDR3 protein: CASSSGQANTEAFF; CDR3 DNA: TGCGCCAGCAGCTCGGGACAGGCGAACACTGAAGCTTTCTTT; J gene: TRBJ1-1; D gene: TRBD1; V gene: TRBV5-1; clone size: -
CDR3 protein: CASTTGSYGYTF; CDR3 DNA: TGTGCCAGCACTACAGGGTCCTATGGCTACACCTTC; J gene: TRBJ1-2; D gene: -; V gene: TRBV28; clone size: -
CDR3 protein: CATSDRILDRAGEQYF; CDR3 DNA: TGTGCCACCAGTGACCGAATACTGGACAGGGCGGGCGAGCAGTACTTC; J gene: TRBJ2-7; D gene: TRBD1; V gene: TRBV24-1; clone size: -
CDR3 protein: CASSQGGANYGYTF; CDR3 DNA: TGTGCCAGCTCACAAGGGGGGGCTAACTATGGCTACACCTTC; J gene: TRBJ1-2; D gene: -; V gene: TRBV6-5; clone size: -
CDR3 protein: CASSLGTAPTNEKLFF; CDR3 DNA: TGCGCCAGCAGCTTGGGGACAGCCCCAACTAATGAAAAACTGTTTTTT; J gene: TRBJ1-4; D gene: -; V gene: TRBV5-1; clone size: -
CDR3 protein: CASSLWQFAGYTF; CDR3 DNA: TGTGCCAGCAGTTTATGGCAGTTCGCTGGCTACACCTTC; J gene: TRBJ1-2; D gene: -; V gene: TRBV28; clone size: -
CDR3 protein: CASSARGQGGLAGSEEQFF; CDR3 DNA: TGTGCCAGCAGCGCCCGGGGACAGGGAGGACTAGCGGGATCGGAGGAGCAGTTCTTC; J gene: TRBJ2-1; D gene: -; V gene: TRBV21-1; clone size: once
CDR3 protein: CATGPSGRNIQYF; CDR3 DNA: TGTGCCACCGGACCCTCCGGGAGAAACATTCAGTACTTC; J gene: TRBJ2-4; D gene: -; V gene: TRBV24-1; clone size: -
CDR3 protein: CASKWTSGSPKYQETQYF; CDR3 DNA: TGCGCCAGCAAATGGACTAGCGGGAGTCCGAAGTACCAAGAGACCCAGTACTTC; J gene: TRBJ2-5; D gene: TRBD2; V gene: TRBV5-1; clone size: few
CDR3 protein: CASSRQEKEKLFF; CDR3 DNA: TGTGCCAGCTCTCGGCAGGAAAAAGAAAAACTGTTTTTT; J gene: TRBJ1-4; D gene: -; V gene: TRBV6-5; clone size: -
CDR3 protein: CASSLDFGAETQYF; CDR3 DNA: TGTGCCAGCAGCTTGGACTTCGGCGCAGAGACCCAGTACTTC; J gene: TRBJ2-5; D gene: -; V gene: TRBV7-2; clone size: -
CDR3 protein: CASSQGQGAFEKLFF; CDR3 DNA: TGTGCCAGCAGCCAAGGGCAGGGGGCGTTTGAAAAACTGTTTTTT; J gene: TRBJ1-4; D gene: TRBD1; V gene: TRBV3-1/TRBV3-2; clone size: -
CDR3 protein: CASSFQANQPQHF; CDR3 DNA: TGTGCCAGCAGTTTCCAGGCAAATCAGCCCCAGCATTTT; J gene: TRBJ1-5; D gene: -; V gene: TRBV12-3/TRBV12-4; clone size: -
CDR3 protein: CASSTQTGQETQYF; CDR3 DNA: TGTGCCAGCAGCACACAGACGGGACAAGAGACCCAGTACTTC; J gene: TRBJ2-5; D gene: -; V gene: TRBV5-4; clone size: -
CDR3 protein: CAIRGAGQGNTEAFF; CDR3 DNA: TGTGCCATCAGGGGGGCCGGACAGGGGAACACTGAAGCTTTCTTT; J gene: TRBJ1-1; D gene: TRBD1; V gene: TRBV10-3; clone size: -
CDR3 protein: CASRGGRAQGNEQFF; CDR3 DNA: TGTGCCAGCAGAGGCGGGAGGGCCCAGGGCAATGAGCAGTTCTTC; J gene: TRBJ2-1; D gene: TRBD2; V gene: TRBV7-2; clone size: few
CDR3 protein: CASSEGTGGSYEQYF; CDR3 DNA: TGTGCCAGCAGTGAAGGGACAGGGGGCTCCTACGAGCAGTACTTC; J gene: TRBJ2-7; D gene: TRBD1; V gene: TRBV6-1; clone size: -
CDR3 protein: CASSFRPGEKLFF; CDR3 DNA: TGTGCCAGCAGCTTTCGACCAGGGGAAAAACTGTTTTTT; J gene: TRBJ1-4; D gene: -; V gene: TRBV5-4; clone size: -
CDR3 protein: CASSPTGQVINEQFF; CDR3 DNA: TGCGCCAGCAGCCCGACGGGACAGGTGATCAATGAGCAGTTCTTC; J gene: TRBJ2-1; D gene: TRBD1; V gene: TRBV5-1; clone size: -
CDR3 protein: CASSTGQGIYEQYF; CDR3 DNA: TGTGCCAGCAGCACCGGACAGGGGATATACGAGCAGTACTTC; J gene: TRBJ2-7; D gene: TRBD1; V gene: TRBV7-2; clone size: -
CDR3 protein: CASTDPPRANTEAFF; CDR3 DNA: TGCGCCAGCACCGATCCCCCCAGGGCCAACACTGAAGCTTTCTTT; J gene: TRBJ1-1; D gene: -; V gene: TRBV10-2; clone size: once
CDR3 protein: CASSHRGRINTIYF; CDR3 DNA: TGTGCCAGCAGTCACAGGGGGCGTATAAACACCATATATTTT; J gene: TRBJ1-3; D gene: TRBD1; V gene: TRBV6-5; clone size: -
CDR3 protein: CATSDSDRGGQPQHF; CDR3 DNA: TGTGCCACCAGTGACTCTGACAGGGGGGGCCAGCCCCAGCATTTT; J gene: TRBJ1-5; D gene: TRBD1; V gene: TRBV24-1; clone size: -
CDR3 protein: CASSFRERTNYGYTF; CDR3 DNA: TGTGCCAGCAGTTTCCGGGAGAGAACTAACTATGGCTACACCTTC; J gene: TRBJ1-2; D gene: -; V gene: TRBV6-2/TRBV6-3; clone size: -
CDR3 protein: CASSYSSGANEKLFF; CDR3 DNA: TGTGCCAGCAGTTACTCGTCAGGGGCTAATGAAAAACTGTTTTTT; J gene: TRBJ1-4; D gene: -; V gene: TRBV6-6; clone size: -
CDR3 protein: CAWSPDTKPVQETQYF; CDR3 DNA: TGTGCCTGGAGTCCTGACACCAAGCCCGTACAAGAGACCCAGTACTTC; J gene: TRBJ2-5; D gene: -; V gene: TRBV30; clone size: once
CDR3 protein: CASSQESAGPYGYTF; CDR3 DNA: TGCGCCAGCAGCCAAGAGTCGGCGGGACCTTATGGCTACACCTTC; J gene: TRBJ1-2; D gene: -; V gene: TRBV4-3; clone size: -
CDR3 protein: CASSLDSSPLHF; CDR3 DNA: TGTGCCAGCAGTCTCGATAGTTCACCCCTCCACTTT; J gene: TRBJ1-6; D gene: -; V gene: TRBV28; clone size: -
CDR3 protein: CASSQALAGSSGANVLTF; CDR3 DNA: TGCGCCAGCAGCCAAGCCCTGGCGGGGAGTAGTGGGGCCAACGTCCTGACTTTC; J gene: TRBJ2-6; D gene: -; V gene: TRBV4-3; clone size: -
CDR3 protein: CASSPLGWRSDEKLFF; CDR3 DNA: TGTGCCAGCAGCCCGCTCGGATGGAGGAGTGATGAAAAACTGTTTTTT; J gene: TRBJ1-4; D gene: -; V gene: TRBV9; clone size: -
CDR3 protein: CASSLTQQSEAFF; CDR3 DNA: TGTGCCAGCAGCTTAACACAACAGTCCGAAGCTTTCTTT; J gene: TRBJ1-1; D gene: -; V gene: TRBV7-7; clone size: -
CDR3 protein: CASSPSGPLAGLLYEQYF; CDR3 DNA: TGTGCCAGCTCACCATCAGGACCTCTAGCGGGCCTCCTCTACGAGCAGTACTTC; J gene: TRBJ2-7; D gene: TRBD2; V gene: TRBV18; clone size: once
CDR3 protein: CASSRGDQPQHF; CDR3 DNA: TGTGCCAGCAGCCGGGGGGATCAGCCCCAGCATTTT; J gene: TRBJ1-5; D gene: -; V gene: TRBV7-9; clone size: -
CDR3 protein: CASSPSAGAGGTYEQYF; CDR3 DNA: TGTGCCAGCTCACCTTCGGCGGGCGCAGGGGGTACCTACGAGCAGTACTTC; J gene: TRBJ2-7; D gene: TRBD1; V gene: TRBV18; clone size: -
CDR3 protein: CASRQGNSPLHF; CDR3 DNA: TGTGCCAGTAGACAGGGCAATTCACCCCTCCACTTT; J gene: TRBJ1-6; D gene: -; V gene: TRBV19; clone size: few
CDR3 protein: CASRTDSEKLFF; CDR3 DNA: TGCGCCAGCAGGACAGACAGTGAAAAACTGTTTTTT; J gene: TRBJ1-4; D gene: -; V gene: TRBV5-1; clone size: -
CDR3 protein: CASSLTGGAYYTDTQYF; CDR3 DNA: TGTGCCAGCAGCCTCACGGGCGGGGCCTACTACACAGATACGCAGTATTTT; J gene: TRBJ2-3; D gene: -; V gene: TRBV11-2; clone size: -
CDR3 protein: CASSALGLAGGEQFF; CDR3 DNA: TGTGCCAGCAGTGCCTTGGGACTAGCGGGGGGCGAGCAGTTCTTC; J gene: TRBJ2-1; D gene: TRBD2; V gene: TRBV6-4; clone size: few